Each of the 2 T cell receptor beta chains below was sequenced from the same sample in a study of blood T cell repertoires in COVID-19 (TCRdb year 2020). Libraries were prepared through the immunoSEQ multiplex PCR assay. TCRdb carries this immuneACCESS record with in-frame sequences only. Its versions omit some clonotypes, under half of them owing to an unresolved V gene in the studies checked, with the rest unexplained. Counted in this sample were more than 90,000 clones; roughly 85% of them appeared once. The ten largest clones capture about 1.7% of the sample. Sequencing was performed on peripheral blood. These receptors came from a woman in her sixties or seventies with active or convalescent COVID-19.

The V and J genes are TRBV6-5 and TRBJ2-7; D is ambiguous. The CDR3 contains 15 residues. The V end was cut by 5 bases, the J end by 3 bases, with 17 bases between. Germline V gene lookup returns CDR1 MNHEY and CDR2 SVGAGI. CDR3: CASSPLALKNYEQYF. The CDR3 coding sequence is TGTGCCAGCAGTCCCCTCGCGCTCAAAAACTACGAGCAGTACTTC.

The chain recombines TRBV5-5 with TRBJ2-7, with 7 bases aligning to TRBD1. CDR1 and CDR2 (germline): SGHKS, YYEKEE (reference sequence). The junction had 10 bases not matched to a gene; V was cut back by 4 bases and J by 0 bases. CDR3 length: 16 residues. This CDR3 is CASSPEWTGFSYEQYF. The CDR3 nucleotides read TGTGCCAGCAGCCCTGAATGGACAGGTTTCTCCTACGAGCAGTACTTC.